The clone carrying this T cell receptor (beta chain) turned up a few times. This entry is derived from a study of T-cell memory formation after mild COVID-19. TCRdb recomputed calls from the 5' RACE reads with MiXCR, one row per CDR3 protein. The sample includes 350,000 to 500,000 distinct CDR3 sequences, 15% to 20% of them seen just once. CDR3 length: 12 residues. V shed 8 bases, J shed 9 bases, and the junction held 7 bases outside the gene matches. Looked up from germline, CDR1 is MNHEY and CDR2 is SVGAGI. The clonotype was recovered from an adult woman who had mild COVID-19 (a few samples of this study predate the infection). Cell type and time point are not known. The chain employs TRBV6-5 and TRBJ2-3; TRBD1 aligns across 8 bases. The material sequenced was PBMCs or a T cell subset sorted from them (not recorded which). CDR3 in amino acids: CASGQDRGTQYF. The CDR3 region has the DNA TGTGCCAGCGGCCAAGACAGGGGAACGCAGTATTTT.